This TCR beta chain was identified in a study of early T cells in non-severe SARS-CoV-2 infection. On the study more broadly: The study sequenced bulk RNA from unsorted whole blood, with chains unpaired.

The germline V and J ends were trimmed by 0 bases and 4 bases, with 9 bases remaining between them. The CDR3 is made up of 14 amino acids. Germline CDR1 and CDR2: SGHVS and FQNEAQ. Individual cDNA molecules each received unique molecular identifiers attached to them. One entry per CDR3 protein, called by TCRdb with MiXCR from the 5' RACE reads. The data show 43,000 or so distinct CDR3 sequences, with around 3.6% seen just once and just over 3% held by the top ten. In this sample, this clonotype turned up a few times. This rearrangement joins TRBV7-8 to TRBJ1-1; the D is unclear. Specimen: whole blood. The sequence was obtained from an adult who was a healthcare worker with PCR-confirmed SARS-CoV-2 infection or an uninfected control (not recorded which). CDR3 sequence reads: CASSLAELGTEAFF. Here the CDR3 DNA reads TGTGCCAGCAGCTTAGCTGAGTTGGGCACTGAAGCTTTCTTT.